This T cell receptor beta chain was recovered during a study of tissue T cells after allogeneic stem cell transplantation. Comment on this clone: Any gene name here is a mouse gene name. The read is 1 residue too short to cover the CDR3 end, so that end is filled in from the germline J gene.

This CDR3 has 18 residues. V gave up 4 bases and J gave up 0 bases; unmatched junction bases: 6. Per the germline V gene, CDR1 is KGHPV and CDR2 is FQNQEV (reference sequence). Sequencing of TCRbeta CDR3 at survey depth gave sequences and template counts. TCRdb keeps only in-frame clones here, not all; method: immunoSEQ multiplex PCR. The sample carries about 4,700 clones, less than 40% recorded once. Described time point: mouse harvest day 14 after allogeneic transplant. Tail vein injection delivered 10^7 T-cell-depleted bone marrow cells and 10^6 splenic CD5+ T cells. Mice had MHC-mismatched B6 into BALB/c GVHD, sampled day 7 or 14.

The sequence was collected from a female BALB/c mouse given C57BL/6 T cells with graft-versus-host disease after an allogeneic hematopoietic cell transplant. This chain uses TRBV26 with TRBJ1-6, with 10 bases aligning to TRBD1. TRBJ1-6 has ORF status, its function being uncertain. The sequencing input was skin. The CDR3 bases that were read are TGTGCCAGCAGTCCCTGGACAGGGGGGAATTCCTATAATTCGCCCCTCTAC. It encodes CASSPWTGGNSYNSPLY. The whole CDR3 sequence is CASSPWTGGNSYNSPLYF.